One and the same sample provided the 3 T cell receptor beta chains below, sequenced in a study of regulatory T cells in long-lasting Graves disease. Researchers made TCR beta libraries by using iRepertoire HTBI primers and running Arm-PCR on CDR3 regions. Each CDR3 protein is one row after TCRdb ran MiXCR on the multiplex PCR reads. Among fewer than 400,000 distinct CDR3 sequences listed, less than 25% were seen once. Time point here: persistent/refractory GD, antithyroid drugs over 5 years with positive TRAb. PBMC-extracted RNA yielded the TCR library. The sequences come from peripheral blood mononuclear cells (PBMCs), collected when the disease was refractory, from a patient treated with antithyroid drugs. These TCRs come from a female donor with Graves disease.

The chain joins TRBV19 to TRBJ2-1; TRBD2 agrees at 9 bases. After removal of 3 bases from V and 4 bases from J, the junction contained 4 bases not matched to a gene. The CDR3 covers 15 residues. Looked up from germline, CDR1 is LNHDA and CDR2 is SQIVND (reference sequence). The chain's CDR3 is CASSMVAGGYNEQFF. CDR3 nucleotide sequence: TGTGCCAGTAGTATGGTGGCGGGAGGGTACAATGAGCAGTTCTTC.

Many counts were recorded for this clonotype. The chain is built from TRBV20-1 and TRBJ2-7; 10 positions match TRBD2. CDR1 and CDR2 (germline): DFQATT, SNEGSKA (reference sequence). This CDR3 has 15 amino acids. V was pared by 0 bases and J by 6 bases, with 8 bases of the junction left unmatched. DNA of the CDR3: TGCAGTGCTAGAGATTTCGCTAGCGGGAGCGTCGAGCAGTACTTC. Residues: CSARDFASGSVEQYF.

The table lists this clonotype with many counts. The chain recombines TRBV2 with TRBJ1-1; D ambiguous. The V gene lost 5 bases and the J gene lost 1 base, with 11 bases spanning the gap. Germline CDR1 and CDR2: SNHLY and FYNNEI. The CDR3 consists of 14 residues. CDR3 amino acids: CASSKGSGNTEAFF. CDR3 sequence (DNA): TGTGCCAGCAGTAAAGGGTCAGGGAACACTGAAGCTTTCTTT.